Below are 23 T cell receptor beta chains sequenced from a single sample in a study of long-term antiretroviral therapy in people with HIV. Run at survey level, the immunoSEQ assay was version v3.0. The repertoire was sequenced with immunoSEQ multiplex PCR; TCRdb's copy has only in-frame clones and lacks some. The repertoire consists of just over 35,000 clones, with roughly four fifths occurring once and the leading ten covering about 6.5%. The input for sequencing was unsorted PBMCs, taken 0.6 years after starting antiretroviral therapy. These TCRs come from a man aged 18-30 years with HIV.

V gene TRBV7-8 combines with J gene TRBJ2-7; maybe TRBD2 (6 bases). V lost 0 bases and J 5 bases, leaving 17 bases between the germline ends. The germline CDR1 and CDR2 sequences are SGHVS and FQNEAQ. CDR3 length: 16 amino acids. The CDR3 bases are TGTGCCAGCAGCTTAGCTCCTCGTTCGGGGGTGCACGAGCAGTACTTC. Translated, it gives CASSLAPRSGVHEQYF.

This rearrangement joins TRBV18 to TRBJ1-1; D is possibly TRBD1 (6 bases). The CDR3 spans 13 residues. Germline V gene data show CDR1 as KGHSH and CDR2 as LQKENI. The germline V and J ends were trimmed by 5 bases and 1 base, with 8 bases remaining between them. The CDR3 DNA is TGTGCCAGCTCAGAGGGACAGAACACTGAAGCTTTCTTT. Its protein product is CASSEGQNTEAFF. The entire variable domain, with the rest obtained from reference TRBV18 and TRBJ1-1, is as follows: NAGVMQNPRHLVRRRGQEARLRCSPMKGHSHVYWYRQLPEEGLKFMVYLQKENIIDESGMPKERFSAEFPKEGPSILRIQQVVRGDSAAYFCASSEGQNTEAFFGQGTRLTVV.

This clone showed up just once. V is TRBV7-9 and J is TRBJ2-7, with 8 bases identical to TRBD1. V was clipped by 1 base and J by 4 bases; unmatched bases: 6. CDR3 length: 15 residues. CDR1 is SEHNR and CDR2 is FQNEAQ in the germline V gene (reference sequence). Written as DNA, the CDR3 is TGTGCCAGCAGCTTAGATAGGCAGGGGGCTTACGAGCAGTACTTC. This codes for CASSLDRQGAYEQYF.

The chain has TRBV19 and TRBJ2-2; D not certain. Germline loops: CDR1 LNHDA, CDR2 SQIVND (reference sequence). Trimming shortened V by 0 bases and J by 0 bases, and 11 bases separated the two germline ends. There are 17 residues in the CDR3. The CDR3 region is CASSIDPRHANTGELFF. CDR3 bases: TGTGCCAGTAGTATAGATCCAAGGCACGCGAACACCGGGGAGCTGTTTTTT.

The chain links TRBV15 to TRBJ2-6, with D hard to call. Germline V gene data show CDR1 as LNHNV and CDR2 as YYDKDF (reference sequence). The CDR3 extends over 16 amino acids. V was pared by 2 bases and J by 0 bases, with 8 bases between. CDR3 in DNA: TGTGCCACCAGCAGATCACCCGGCTCTGGGGCCAACGTCCTGACTTTC. It specifies CATSRSPGSGANVLTF.

This chain connects TRBV6-6 to TRBJ1-1, with 7 bases aligning to TRBD1. V gave up 5 bases and J gave up 4 bases; unmatched junction bases: 7. CDR1 MNHNY and CDR2 SVGAGI come from the germline V gene (reference sequence). The CDR3 sequence is 14 residues long. DNA of the CDR3: TGTGCCAGCAGTATCGGACAGGCGGGCACTGAAGCTTTCTTT. The encoded protein is CASSIGQAGTEAFF.

This chain joins TRBV5-4 and TRBJ1-4; 7 nucleotides align to TRBD1. Trimming at V came to 4 bases and at J to 6 bases, leaving 9 bases not matched to a gene. CDR1 and CDR2 (germline): SGHNT, YYREEE (reference sequence). This CDR3 comprises 15 residues. The CDR3 DNA is TGTGCCAGCAGCCTACTGGTAGGACAGGATGAAAAACTGTTTTTT. Its protein is CASSLLVGQDEKLFF.

This clone came up a few times. This chain connects TRBV2 to TRBJ1-1, with D unresolved. This CDR3 comprises 14 residues. Germline CDR1 and CDR2: SNHLY and FYNNEI. With 6 bases removed from V and 0 bases from J, the gap between germline ends came to 11 bases. CDR3 in DNA: TGTGCCAGCAGAGATACGATCATGAACACTGAAGCTTTCTTT. Translated: CASRDTIMNTEAFF.

The table lists this clone with a count of one. The chain employs TRBV13 and TRBJ2-7; 8 bases fit TRBD1. Germline V gene data show CDR1 as PRHDT and CDR2 as FYEKMQ (reference sequence). Trimming took 4 bases from V and 6 from J; bases not matched to a gene: 8. There are 14 residues in the CDR3. This chain's CDR3 is CASSSTLTGVEQYF. The DNA for the CDR3 is TGTGCCAGCAGCTCCACCCTGACAGGGGTCGAGCAGTACTTC.

The chain recombines TRBV7-9 with TRBJ1-4, with 7 bases fitting TRBD1. CDR3 length: 14 residues. Trimming took 5 bases from V and 7 from J; bases not matched to a gene: 7. Germline CDR1 and CDR2: SEHNR and FQNEAQ (reference sequence). This chain's CDR3 is CASSDDRVGEKLFF. CDR3 nucleotides: TGTGCCAGCAGCGACGACAGGGTTGGTGAAAAACTGTTTTTT. Based on the CDR3 plus reference TRBV7-9 and TRBJ1-4, the full variable domain is DTGVSQNPRHKITKRGQNVTFRCDPISEHNRLYWYRQTLGQGPEFLTYFQNEAQLEKSRLLSDRFSAERPKGSFSTLEIQRTEQGDSAMYLCASSDDRVGEKLFFGSGTQLSVL.

The chain is built from TRBV5-1 and TRBJ1-5; 7 bases align to TRBD1. The CDR3 sequence is 15 residues long. Germline CDR1 and CDR2: SGHRS and YFSETQ. V shed 5 bases, J shed 6 bases, and the junction held 11 bases outside the gene matches. CDR3 sequence: CASRPTRDSLQPQHF. The CDR3 DNA reads as TGCGCCAGCAGACCTACCCGGGACAGTCTTCAGCCCCAGCATTTT.

This chain links TRBV6-4 with TRBJ2-7; 13 positions match TRBD2. The CDR3 runs 15 residues. Germline-derived CDR1 and CDR2 are MRHNA and SNTAGT. Unmatched junction bases numbered 4, after V lost 5 bases and J lost 3 bases. The CDR3 loop is CASSRLAGGLYEQYF. In DNA form, the CDR3 reads TGTGCCAGCAGTAGACTAGCGGGAGGCCTCTACGAGCAGTACTTC.

The chain links TRBV5-1 to TRBJ2-7; 9 bases agree with TRBD1. The V segment lost 4 bases and the J segment 3 bases; nucleotides outside the gene matches: 5. Germline-derived CDR1 and CDR2 are SGHRS and YFSETQ. The CDR3 is 14 amino acids. The CDR3 region is CASSTTGGDYEQYF. The CDR3 DNA follows: TGCGCCAGCAGCACGACAGGGGGGGACTACGAGCAGTACTTC.

DNA for the CDR3: TGTGCCACCACGGGAGGGGCTTGGTACGAGCAGTACTTC. Its translation: CATTGGAWYEQYF. This chain joins TRBV28 and TRBJ2-7; 8 bases agree with TRBD2. This CDR3 region has 13 residues. After removal of 10 bases from V and 4 bases from J, the junction contained 9 bases not matched to a gene. CDR1 and CDR2 from the germline V gene are MDHEN and SYDVKM.

This chain uses TRBV7-2 with TRBJ2-7; D gene ambiguous. V was shortened by 5 bases and J by 6 bases, with 14 bases between the two germline ends. The CDR3 loop spans 13 amino acids. CDR1 SGHTA and CDR2 FQGNSA come from the germline V gene. The CDR3: CASSPPGPLEQYF. As DNA, the CDR3 is TGTGCCAGCAGCCCCCCTGGTCCCCTCGAGCAGTACTTC.

V usage is TRBV5-6 and J usage is TRBJ2-1, with D possibly TRBD2 on 5 matching bases. Germline lookup yields CDR1 SGHDT and CDR2 YYEEEE. The V gene lost 7 bases and the J gene lost 4 bases, with 9 bases spanning the gap. CDR3 length: 12 residues. CDR3: CASLGGYNEQFF. CDR3 DNA sequence: TGTGCCAGCCTTGGAGGTTACAATGAGCAGTTCTTC.

This clone came up once. The chain uses TRBV5-6 and TRBJ1-1, with unresolved D. The V end lost 2 bases, the J end lost 8 bases, and 13 bases lay between the germline ends. Germline V gene lookup returns CDR1 SGHDT and CDR2 YYEEEE. The CDR3 is made up of 13 amino acids. The CDR3 sequence: CASSLGGWAEAFF. The CDR3 DNA sequence: TGTGCCAGCAGCTTAGGAGGATGGGCCGAAGCTTTCTTT.

J is TRBJ2-3 and V is TRBV5-1; unclear D gene. This CDR3 spans 12 amino acids. The germline CDR1 and CDR2 sequences are SGHRS and YFSETQ. Trimming took off 0 bases at V and 5 bases at J, with 4 bases between the two ends. CDR3 loop: CASSLVEDTQYF. The CDR3 nucleotides read TGCGCCAGCAGCTTGGTGGAAGATACGCAGTATTTT. The full variable domain, rest sourced from reference TRBV5-1 and TRBJ2-3, is KAGVTQTPRYLIKTRGQQVTLSCSPISGHRSVSWYQQTPGQGLQFLFEYFSETQRNKGNFPGRFSGRQFSNSRSEMNVSTLELGDSALYLCASSLVEDTQYFGPGTRLTVL.

This chain connects TRBV2 to TRBJ2-3; 11 bases agree with TRBD2. The ends lost 11 bases at V and 2 bases at J; junction bases unmatched: 3. The germline V gene has CDR1 SNHLY and CDR2 FYNNEI. The CDR3 spans 13 residues. The CDR3 loop reads CAGLAGNTDTQYF. The CDR3 nucleotides are TGTGCCGGACTAGCGGGCAACACAGATACGCAGTATTTT.

V gene TRBV10-1 combines with J gene TRBJ2-1, with 7 nucleotides matching TRBD1. Germline V gives CDR1 WNHNN, CDR2 SYGVQD (reference sequence). The CDR3 has 17 residues. V shed 2 bases and J 4 bases; nucleotides not matched to a gene: 11. CDR3 nucleotides: TGCGCCAGCAGTGAGAAAGGGACAGTGGGTCAATACAATGAGCAGTTCTTC. It encodes CASSEKGTVGQYNEQFF.

This sequence joins TRBV23-1 and TRBJ1-5, with D perhaps matching TRBD1 (5 bases). TRBV23-1 is an ORF for which the function is uncertain. V dropped 3 bases and J dropped 0 bases, with 18 bases sitting between them. The CDR3 spans 18 residues. For the CDR3, the DNA is TGCGCCAGCAGTCAGTTGGGTCAGGGTGGGGATAGCAATCAGCCCCAGCATTTT. Translated, it gives CASSQLGQGGDSNQPQHF.

This clone was seen more than once but under ten times. V gene TRBV11-2 combines with J gene TRBJ2-1; perhaps TRBD2 as D (6 bases). Germline V CDR1 and CDR2: SGHAT, FQNNGV. The CDR3 contains 17 residues. V dropped 8 bases and J dropped 0 bases, with 20 bases sitting between them. The CDR3, as DNA: TGTGCCAGCGACAACTGGGGGGAACCACCCTCCTACAATGAGCAGTTCTTC. Translated: CASDNWGEPPSYNEQFF.

The gene calls are TRBV28 and TRBJ1-5, with a possible D match to TRBD1 (6 bases). The CDR3 has 14 residues. Germline loops: CDR1 MDHEN, CDR2 SYDVKM. V was trimmed by 2 bases and J by 2 bases, leaving 7 bases between them. The CDR3 sequence: CASSLRQGNQPQHF. The DNA of the CDR3 is TGTGCCAGCAGTTTAAGACAGGGCAATCAGCCCCAGCATTTT.